The clone carrying this T cell receptor beta chain was observed a handful of times. Its antigen is unknown. RNA transcripts yielded amplified TCR beta CDR3 regions. Initially, a first-round RT-PCR of the TCR CDR3 employed the HTBI primer set. TCRdb reprocessed the multiplex PCR reads via MiXCR and lists one record per CDR3 protein. The sample records approximately 560,000 distinct CDR3 sequences, roughly 46% being singletons. The CDR3 spans 14 residues. V trimming: 3 bases; J trimming: 6 bases; junction bases outside the gene matches: 9. Germline loops: CDR1 DFQATT, CDR2 SNEGSKA (reference sequence). The data belong to a study of T cells in Graves' hyperthyroidism and ophthalmopathy. Notes on the study in general: It was a median around seven months before onset that the model predicted ophthalmopathy.

Researchers defined stable Graves' hyperthyroidism as no ophthalmopathy progression within 18 months. Exclusion followed for patients with uncontrolled infection, other autoimmune disease, pregnancy or lactation. The sequencing sample was made of peripheral blood or thyroid tissue (not recorded which). This chain links TRBV20-1 with TRBJ1-2; TRBD1 aligns across 8 bases. This receptor was identified in a woman under 30 with Graves' hyperthyroidism. The DNA for the CDR3 is TGCAGTGCTAGTTTGCAGCCAGGGGGCAATGGCTACACCTTC. Amino acids: CSASLQPGGNGYTF.